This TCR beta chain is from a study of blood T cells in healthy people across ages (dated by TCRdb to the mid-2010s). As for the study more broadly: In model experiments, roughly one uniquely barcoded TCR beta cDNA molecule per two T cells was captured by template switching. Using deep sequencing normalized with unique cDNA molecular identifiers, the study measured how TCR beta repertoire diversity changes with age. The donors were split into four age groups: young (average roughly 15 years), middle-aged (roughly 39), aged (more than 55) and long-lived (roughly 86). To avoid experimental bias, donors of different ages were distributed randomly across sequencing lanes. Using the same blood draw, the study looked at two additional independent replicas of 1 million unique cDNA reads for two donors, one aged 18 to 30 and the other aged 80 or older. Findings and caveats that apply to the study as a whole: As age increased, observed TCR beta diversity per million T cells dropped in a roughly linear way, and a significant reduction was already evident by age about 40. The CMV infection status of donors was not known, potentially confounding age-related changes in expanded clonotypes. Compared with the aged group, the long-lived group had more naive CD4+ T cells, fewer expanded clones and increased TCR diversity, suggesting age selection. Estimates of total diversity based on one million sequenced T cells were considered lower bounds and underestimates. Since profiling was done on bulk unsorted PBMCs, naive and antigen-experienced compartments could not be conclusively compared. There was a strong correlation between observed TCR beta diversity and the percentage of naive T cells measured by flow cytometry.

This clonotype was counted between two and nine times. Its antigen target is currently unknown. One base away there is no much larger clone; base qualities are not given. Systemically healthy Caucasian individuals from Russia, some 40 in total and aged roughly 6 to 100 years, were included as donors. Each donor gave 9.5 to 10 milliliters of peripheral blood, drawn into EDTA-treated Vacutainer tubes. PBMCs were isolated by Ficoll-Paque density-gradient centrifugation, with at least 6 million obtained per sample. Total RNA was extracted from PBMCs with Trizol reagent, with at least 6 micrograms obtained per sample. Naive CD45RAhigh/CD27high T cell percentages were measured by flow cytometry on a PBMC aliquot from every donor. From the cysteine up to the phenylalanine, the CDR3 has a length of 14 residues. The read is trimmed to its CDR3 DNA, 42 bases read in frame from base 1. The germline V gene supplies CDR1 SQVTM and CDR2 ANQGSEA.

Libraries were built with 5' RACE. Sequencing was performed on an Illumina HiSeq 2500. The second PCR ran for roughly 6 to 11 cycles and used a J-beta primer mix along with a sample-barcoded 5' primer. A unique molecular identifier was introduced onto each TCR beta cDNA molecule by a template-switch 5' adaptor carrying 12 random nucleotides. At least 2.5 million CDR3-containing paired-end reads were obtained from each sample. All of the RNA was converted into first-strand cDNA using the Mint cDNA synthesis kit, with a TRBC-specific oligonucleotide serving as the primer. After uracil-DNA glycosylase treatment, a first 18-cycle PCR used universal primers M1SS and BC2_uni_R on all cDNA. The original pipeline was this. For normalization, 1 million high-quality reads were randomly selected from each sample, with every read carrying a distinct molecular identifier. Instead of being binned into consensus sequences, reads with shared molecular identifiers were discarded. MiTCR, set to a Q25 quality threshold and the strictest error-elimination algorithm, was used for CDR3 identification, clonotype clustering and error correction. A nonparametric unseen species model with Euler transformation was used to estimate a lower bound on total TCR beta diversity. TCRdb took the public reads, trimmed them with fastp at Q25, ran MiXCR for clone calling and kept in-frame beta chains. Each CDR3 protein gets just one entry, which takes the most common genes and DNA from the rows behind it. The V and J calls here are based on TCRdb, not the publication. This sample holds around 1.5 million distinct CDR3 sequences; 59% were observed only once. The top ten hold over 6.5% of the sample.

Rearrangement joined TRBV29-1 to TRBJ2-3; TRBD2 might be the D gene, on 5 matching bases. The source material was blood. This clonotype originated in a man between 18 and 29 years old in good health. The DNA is TGCAGTGCGATTGAGCGGTTGAGCACAGATACGCAGTATTTT. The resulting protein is CSAIERLSTDTQYF.